These 26 T cell receptor beta chains originate from one sample sequenced in a study of tumor-infiltrating lymphocytes in primary liver carcinoma (dated by TCRdb to about 2017). Total RNA and DNA were co-extracted without cell sorting from around 20-30 mg of bulk tissue using the AllPrep DNA/RNA mini kit. Sequencing took place on an Illumina HiSeq 2500. TCRbeta-specific cDNA was reverse-transcribed from approximately 0.5 ug total RNA using a constant-region primer and ProtoScript II reverse transcriptase. Construction of the TCRbeta libraries relied on three nested rounds of multiplex PCR, following a slightly modified ARM-PCR procedure. Each of the first two PCR rounds ran for about 10 cycles and used multiplex TRBV1-TRBV30 forward primers together with a Cbeta reverse primer. TCRdb ran its own pipeline on the public reads, namely fastp trimming at Q25 and MiXCR clone calling, and kept in-frame beta chains. CDR3 protein duplicates are merged, each entry listing the most common genes and DNA. Recorded for this sample are over 100,000 distinct CDR3 sequences; 55% to 70% of them occurred a single time. The ten largest clones capture over 8% of the sample.

Sequences were obtained from tumor-adjacent normal liver tissue. The source is a woman aged 55-69 years with primary liver carcinoma and hepatitis B virus infection.

This clonotype occurred a few times. A much larger clone lies one base from this, so it may be a read error. The chain uses TRBV6-4 and TRBJ2-3; 13 nucleotides agree with TRBD2. Per germline, CDR1 MRHNA and CDR2 SNTAGT. The CDR3 is 15 residues long. V shed 2 bases, J shed 4 bases, and the junction held 0 bases outside the gene matches. The CDR3 here is CASSDGTSGADTQYF. DNA of the CDR3: TGTGCCAGCAGTGACGGGACTAGCGGGGCAGATACGCAGTATTTT.

In this sample, this clonotype turned up many times. The chain recombines TRBV7-9 with TRBJ1-1; no clear D. Looked up from germline, CDR1 is SEHNR and CDR2 is FQNEAQ (reference sequence). V lost 4 bases, J lost 4 bases, and 19 bases lay in between. The CDR3 has 16 residues. The CDR3 region is CASSSTSLGPSTEAFF. CDR3 nucleotide sequence: TGTGCCAGCAGCTCGACCTCGTTAGGGCCCTCCACTGAAGCTTTCTTT.

This clonotype was seen at least ten times. V and J are TRBV30 and TRBJ2-1; no clear D. In germline, CDR1 is GTSNPN, CDR2 SVGIG (reference sequence). The CDR3 loop spans 16 amino acids. V lost 4 bases, J lost 3 bases, and 19 bases lay in between. The CDR3 here is CAWMTVGLSSYNEQFF. In nucleotides, the CDR3 is TGTGCCTGGATGACGGTTGGGCTATCCAGCTACAATGAGCAGTTCTTC. The full variable domain, with the rest looked up from reference TRBV30 and TRBJ2-1, is SQTIHQWPATLVQPVGSPLSLECTVEGTSNPNLYWYRQAAGRGLQLLFYSVGIGQISSEVPQNLSASRPQDRQFILSSKKLLLSDSGFYLCAWMTVGLSSYNEQFFGPGTRLTVL.

This clonotype was detected only a few times. The junction does not match germline at one end; this may be a read error. V usage is TRBV11-2 and J usage is TRBJ2-5; either TRBD1 or TRBD2 may supply D (5 bases each). This CDR3 is 13 amino acids long. Per the germline V gene, CDR1 is SGHAT and CDR2 is FQNNGV. The CDR3: CASSRDAQGTQNF. CDR3 nucleotides: TGTGCCAGCAGCCGGGACGCCCAAGGGACCCAGAACTTC.

Comments on this clonotype: The junction shows a germline mismatch at one end, possibly a read error. The chain joins TRBV11-2 to TRBJ2-5; the D gene could be TRBD1 or TRBD2 (6 bases each). The CDR3 loop spans 16 amino acids. The germline gives CDR1 SGHAT, CDR2 FQNNGV. The CDR3 reads CVSSPYGGTTQETQYF. CDR3 bases: TGTGTCAGCAGCCCCTATGGCGGGACAACTCAAGAGACCCAGTACTTC.

With regard to this clonotype: Its ends do not fully match the called genes, so a read error is possible. The rearrangement joins TRBV5-1 to TRBJ1-2; D remains ambiguous. This CDR3 region has 14 residues. Germline V gene data show CDR1 as SGHRS and CDR2 as YFSETQ. The CDR3 nucleotides read TGCGCCAACACTGTGACGGGAGCTAATTATGGCTACACCTTC. Its translation: CANTVTGANYGYTF.

In regard to this clonotype: The junction does not match germline at one end; this may be a read error. V gene TRBV7-9 combines with J gene TRBJ1-5; 9 nucleotides align to TRBD1. The length of the CDR3 is 15 residues. Germline CDR1 SEHNR, CDR2 FQNEAQ (reference sequence). CDR3 sequence (DNA): TGTGCCGGCAGCTTAGTGGGACAGGGTCATTGGCCCCAGCATTTT. Translated: CAGSLVGQGHWPQHF.

This clonotype was recorded at least ten times. This chain joins TRBV7-9 and TRBJ2-3; 12 nucleotides align to TRBD2. The CDR3 loop spans 18 amino acids. In germline, CDR1 is SEHNR, CDR2 FQNEAQ (reference sequence). V was pared by 4 bases and J by 4 bases, with 12 bases of the junction left unmatched. CDR3 region: CASSSLTGLAGGADTQYF. The CDR3 DNA reads as TGTGCCAGCAGCTCCCTTACCGGGCTAGCGGGAGGGGCAGATACGCAGTATTTT.

The chain is built from TRBV5-1 and TRBJ2-1; the match to TRBD2 covers 8 bases. Germline CDR1 and CDR2: SGHRS and YFSETQ. The CDR3 runs to 16 residues. V lost 2 bases, J lost 8 bases, and 12 bases stayed unmatched. CDR3 sequence: CASSFPIAGSYDEQFF. CDR3 nucleotide sequence: TGCGCCAGCAGCTTCCCCATAGCGGGATCATACGATGAGCAGTTCTTC.

This clonotype came up many times. CDR3 loop: CASSQDPREGAYNEQFF. In DNA, the CDR3 is TGTGCCAGCAGCCAAGATCCGAGGGAGGGCGCCTACAATGAGCAGTTCTTC. The V call is TRBV14, the J call TRBJ2-1; 7 bases align to TRBD2. The V and J ends lost 0 bases and 2 bases, in that order; junction bases with no gene match: 7. Germline V gene lookup returns CDR1 SGHDN and CDR2 FVKESK. The CDR3 contains 17 residues.

The CDR3 region has the DNA TGTGCCAGCAGTTCCCAGGAGACAGTGGTGAACACTGAAGCTTTCTTT. It translates to CASSSQETVVNTEAFF. The chain recombines TRBV12-3 or TRBV12-4 with TRBJ1-1, with D possibly matching TRBD1 (5 bases). V was trimmed by 4 bases and J by 0 bases, leaving 15 bases between them. The CDR3 covers 16 residues.

This clonotype was recorded at least ten times. The chain carries TRBV6-5 and TRBJ2-1; 7 positions match TRBD1. This CDR3 region has 14 residues. Per germline, CDR1 MNHEY and CDR2 SVGAGI. V was clipped by 5 bases and J by 6 bases; unmatched bases: 7. Written as DNA, the CDR3 is TGTGCCAGCAGTAACGAGGACAGGCGCAATGAGCAGTTCTTC. Protein: CASSNEDRRNEQFF.

This clonotype was counted a few times. A read error may explain this, as a much larger clone is one base away. The conserved closing phenylalanine or tryptophan is absent in this CDR3, likely reflecting a read error. Here the CDR3 reads CASSATGQPGSTEAFL. The CDR3 DNA reads as TGCGCCAGCAGCGCAACCGGACAGCCCGGGAGCACTGAAGCTTTCCTT. The gene calls are TRBV4-1 and TRBJ1-1, with D perhaps matching TRBD1 (6 bases). V gave up 5 bases and J gave up 4 bases, with 20 bases separating them. The germline V gene has CDR1 MGHRA and CDR2 YSYEKL. The CDR3 consists of 16 residues.

With respect to this clonotype: Just one base apart from a much larger clone, this may be a read error. The CDR3 does not end in the conserved phenylalanine or tryptophan, so this is likely a read error. V and J are TRBV19 and TRBJ1-5, with 11 bases that match TRBD1. Germline V gene sequence: CDR1 LNHDA, CDR2 SQIVND (reference sequence). This CDR3 comprises 17 residues. V lost 5 bases to trimming and J lost 6 bases; unmatched junction nucleotides: 12. The CDR3 sequence is CASSPLPGQGASQPQHI. In DNA form, the CDR3 reads TGTGCCAGTAGTCCCCTTCCCGGACAGGGGGCGTCTCAGCCCCAGCATATT.

As to this clonotype: This may stem from a read error, because a much larger clone lies one nucleotide away. The gene calls are TRBV20-1 and TRBJ2-2, with 11 bases that match TRBD2. Germline CDR1 is DFQATT and CDR2 is SNEGSKA (reference sequence). The CDR3 has 16 amino acids. CDR3 region: CSELAGGPANTGEMFF. The CDR3 DNA sequence: TGCAGTGAATTAGCGGGAGGGCCGGCGAACACCGGGGAGATGTTTTTT.

Concerning this clonotype itself: Just one base apart from a much larger clone, this may be a read error. This rearrangement joins TRBV30 to TRBJ2-4; no firm D call. CDR3 length: 13 amino acids. In germline, CDR1 is GTSNPN, CDR2 SVGIG (reference sequence). The CDR3 coding sequence is TGTACCTGGAGAGCGAGGGCCAAAAACATTCAGTACTTC. Translation: CTWRARAKNIQYF.

Comment on this clonotype: The junction departs from the called germline gene at one end, perhaps through a read error. The chain is built from TRBV6-2 or TRBV6-3 and TRBJ2-7, with D perhaps TRBD1 (6 bases). This CDR3 spans 15 amino acids. Germline V CDR1 and CDR2: MNHEY, SVGEGT. The CDR3 sequence is CASSIGQPSSYKQYF. CDR3 sequence (DNA): TGTGCCAGCAGTATCGGACAGCCCAGTTCCTACAAGCAGTACTTC.

This clonotype was seen ten or more times. The chain uses TRBV12-3 or TRBV12-4 and TRBJ2-1; D gene ambiguous. Trimming took off 5 bases at V and 5 bases at J, with 4 bases between the two ends. This CDR3 has 11 residues. The CDR3 protein is CASSQNNEQFF. The CDR3 DNA is TGTGCCAGCAGTCAAAACAATGAGCAGTTCTTC.

As regards this clonotype: A much larger clone differs by one base, so this may be a read error. The V and J genes are TRBV6-5 and TRBJ2-2, with 7 positions matching TRBD1. Germline V gives CDR1 MNHEY, CDR2 SVGAGI. Trimming removed 4 bases from V and 8 bases from J; junction bases left unmatched: 4. The CDR3 totals 13 residues. CDR3 DNA sequence: TGTGCCAGCAGTTGCAGGGGGTGGGGGGAGCTGTTTTTT. Amino acid sequence: CASSCRGWGELFF.

The chain is built from TRBV11-3 and TRBJ2-1; a possible D gene is TRBD2 (6 bases). The CDR3 covers 16 residues. V lost 5 bases, J lost 7 bases, and 21 bases lay in between. Germline V CDR1 and CDR2: SGHNT, YENEEA. The CDR3 loop reads CASSLYDVSGRNEQFF. The DNA of the CDR3 is TGTGCCAGCAGCCTATACGATGTTAGCGGAAGAAATGAGCAGTTCTTC.

This clonotype was observed many times. The genes are TRBV28 and TRBJ1-1; D possibly corresponds to TRBD1 (5 bases). V dropped 7 bases and J dropped 3 bases, with 12 bases sitting between them. Germline V lookup: CDR1 MDHEN, CDR2 SYDVKM. The CDR3 consists of 13 residues. CDR3 DNA sequence: TGTGCCAGCATAGGGGTACGGGACACTGAAGCTTTCTTT. Translated: CASIGVRDTEAFF.

As concerns this clonotype: A much larger clone is a single base away; this may be a read error. J is TRBJ2-7 and V is TRBV5-6; D is possibly TRBD2 (5 bases). V was clipped by 5 bases and J by 6 bases, with 12 bases between them. Germline V gene lookup returns CDR1 SGHDT and CDR2 YYEEEE. CDR3 size: 12 residues. This CDR3 is CASRRASSEQYF. CDR3 nucleotides: TGTGCCAGCAGGCGGGCGAGCAGCGAGCAGTACTTC.

As concerns this clonotype: An end of the junction does not agree with germline; a read error may underlie this. V is TRBV11-2 and J is TRBJ2-2; D perhaps matches TRBD2 (6 bases). Germline-derived CDR1 and CDR2 are SGHAT and FQNNGV. This CDR3 comprises 19 residues. The CDR3 bases are TGTGCCAGCAGCCCCGACCTCGGGACTGGCGGGATGGGGACCTGGGAACTGTTTTTT. It yields the protein CASSPDLGTGGMGTWELFF.

This clonotype has a count of ten or more. The J gene is TRBJ1-1, the V gene TRBV7-9, with D hard to call. The CDR3 loop spans 14 amino acids. Germline V gene lookup returns CDR1 SEHNR and CDR2 FQNEAQ (reference sequence). V lost 1 base and J lost 11, with 17 bases in between. CDR3 sequence (DNA): TGTGCCAGCAGCTTAGTTACGGTTTCGGGGATGGCTTTCTTT. It is translated as CASSLVTVSGMAFF.

On this clonotype itself: Being one base from a much bigger clone, this may be a read error. V gene TRBV29-1 combines with J gene TRBJ1-2; 10 bases match TRBD1. The CDR3 runs 16 residues. Germline CDR1 is SQVTM and CDR2 is ANQGSEA. CDR3 sequence: CSVDYRDRGRGYDYTF. The CDR3 DNA sequence: TGCAGCGTTGATTACCGGGACAGGGGAAGAGGCTATGACTACACCTTC.

This clonotype was observed at least ten times. This sequence joins TRBV6-6 and TRBJ1-5, with 9 bases lining up with TRBD1. The CDR3 is 15 amino acids. Unmatched junction bases numbered 10, after V lost 6 bases and J lost 7 bases. Germline V gene data show CDR1 as MNHNY and CDR2 as SVGAGI (reference sequence). Written as DNA, the CDR3 is TGTGCCAGCAGACAGGGGGCTCGGGGAGAGCAGCCCCAGCATTTT. Translating gives CASRQGARGEQPQHF.